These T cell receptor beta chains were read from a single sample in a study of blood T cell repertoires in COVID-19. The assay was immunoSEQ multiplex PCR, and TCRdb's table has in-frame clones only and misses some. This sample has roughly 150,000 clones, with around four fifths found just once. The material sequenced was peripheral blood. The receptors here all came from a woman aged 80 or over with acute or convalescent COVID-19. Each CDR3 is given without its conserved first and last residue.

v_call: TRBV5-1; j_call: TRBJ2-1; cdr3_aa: ASSLDGTYNEQF
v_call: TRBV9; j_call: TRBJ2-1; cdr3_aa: ASSELAGESYNEQF
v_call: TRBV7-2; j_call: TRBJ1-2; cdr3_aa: ASSLVGQVYT
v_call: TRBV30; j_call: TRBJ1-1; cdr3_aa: AWHRESYTEAF
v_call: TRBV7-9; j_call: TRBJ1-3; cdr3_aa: ASSLEPISGNTIY
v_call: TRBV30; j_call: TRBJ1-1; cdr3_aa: AWSPGLLNTEAF
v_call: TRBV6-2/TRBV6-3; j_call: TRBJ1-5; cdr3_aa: ASSKPLRGSSNQPQH
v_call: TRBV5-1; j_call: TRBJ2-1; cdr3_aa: ASSLAGSNDEQF
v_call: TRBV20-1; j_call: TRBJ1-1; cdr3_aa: SASSISGGADTEAF
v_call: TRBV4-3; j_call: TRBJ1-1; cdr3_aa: ASSRREAF
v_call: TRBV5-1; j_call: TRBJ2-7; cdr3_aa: ASSLLPSAGEQY
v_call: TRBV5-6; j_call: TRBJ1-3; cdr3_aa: ASSSDGPTGNTIY
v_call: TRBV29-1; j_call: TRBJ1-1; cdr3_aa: SVVGPGGNTEAF
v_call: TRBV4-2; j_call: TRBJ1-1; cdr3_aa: ASSRPGGRVDTEAF
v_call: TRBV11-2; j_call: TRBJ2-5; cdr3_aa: ASSLGTGTKTQY
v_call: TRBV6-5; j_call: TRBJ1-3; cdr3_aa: ASSYQQAAGNTIY
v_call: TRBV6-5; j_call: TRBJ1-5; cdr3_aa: ASSYSYDWNQPQH
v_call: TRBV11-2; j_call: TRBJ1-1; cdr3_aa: ASSPTWASTEAF
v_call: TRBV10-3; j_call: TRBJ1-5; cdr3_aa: AISDSQRVPPQH
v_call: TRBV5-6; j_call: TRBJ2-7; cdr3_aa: ASSGLTSGRNEQY
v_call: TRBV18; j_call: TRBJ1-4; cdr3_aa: ASSPPTATNEKLF
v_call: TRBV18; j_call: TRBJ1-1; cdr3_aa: ASSPDRGYTEAF
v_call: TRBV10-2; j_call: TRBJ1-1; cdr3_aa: ASSDDDMNTEAF
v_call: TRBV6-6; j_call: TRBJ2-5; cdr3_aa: ASSGQGQETQY